This entry lists 17 T cell receptor beta chains sequenced from one sample in a study of blood T cell repertoires in COVID-19. Using immunoSEQ multiplex PCR, the repertoire was profiled, and TCRdb retains in-frame clones only, with some absent. The table lists about 230,000 clones, roughly 85% of them singletons. Source material: peripheral blood. These receptors were obtained from a woman in her 70s with active or convalescent COVID-19.

This clone was seen a few times. The J gene is TRBJ2-3, the V gene TRBV2; weak D call: TRBD2 (6 bases). CDR1 and CDR2 from the germline V gene are SNHLY and FYNNEI. The CDR3 spans 16 residues. Trimming removed 5 bases at V and 2 bases at J, with 17 bases between. The CDR3 sequence: CASSRAGTSITDTQYF. CDR3 sequence (DNA): TGTGCCAGCAGTCGAGCCGGGACTTCCATCACAGATACGCAGTATTTT.

This chain uses TRBV29-1 with TRBJ1-1; 7 bases fit TRBD1. V was pared by 7 bases and J by 4 bases, with 9 bases of the junction left unmatched. The CDR3 totals 13 residues. Germline-derived CDR1 and CDR2 are SQVTM and ANQGSEA. The CDR3 region has the DNA TGCAGCGCTCCGGGACAGTCTATCACTGAAGCTTTCTTT. It translates to CSAPGQSITEAFF.

The gene calls are TRBV3-1 (or the pseudogene TRBV3-2) and TRBJ2-1, with a tentative D call TRBD2 (6 bases). The germline gives CDR1 LGHDT, CDR2 YNNKEL (reference sequence). The CDR3 runs to 14 residues. V was trimmed by 1 base and J by 6 bases, leaving 10 bases between them. The CDR3 region is CASSQVGGVNEQFF. CDR3 in DNA: TGTGCCAGCAGCCAAGTGGGGGGAGTCAATGAGCAGTTCTTC.

This chain links TRBV5-4 with TRBJ1-1; tentative D call: TRBD1 (6 bases). V was cut by 0 bases and J by 8 bases, with 14 bases left in between. This CDR3 contains 14 residues. Germline loops: CDR1 SGHNT, CDR2 YYREEE (reference sequence). CDR3 sequence: CASSLEGGQREAFF. CDR3 coding DNA: TGTGCCAGCAGCTTGGAGGGGGGGCAAAGGGAAGCTTTCTTT.

The chain links TRBV5-1 to TRBJ2-7; D is unresolved. This CDR3 spans 14 amino acids. Germline values: CDR1 SGHRS, CDR2 YFSETQ. V lost 0 bases and J 5 bases, leaving 12 bases between the germline ends. Here the CDR3 DNA reads TGCGCCAGCAGCTTGGTCGCAGGTTCGGACGAGCAGTACTTC. Translation: CASSLVAGSDEQYF.

The genes are TRBV24-1 and TRBJ2-7; D is uncertain. The germline V and J ends were trimmed by 7 bases and 0 bases, with 6 bases remaining between them. Germline V CDR1 and CDR2: KGHDR, SFDVKD. This CDR3 has 12 residues. The CDR3 coding sequence is TGTGCCACCAGCCAAAACTCCTACGAGCAGTACTTC. Its protein is CATSQNSYEQYF.

The count of this clone is one. The chain is built from TRBV10-3 and TRBJ2-2; no clear D gene. Trimming pared 6 bases from V and 4 bases from J, leaving 18 bases between. Looked up from germline, CDR1 is ENHRY and CDR2 is SYGVKD. This CDR3 contains 16 residues. CDR3 DNA: TGTGCCATCAGGAACCTAGATTCTACGGGCACCGGGGAGCTGTTTTTT. This translates into CAIRNLDSTGTGELFF.

This clone was seen more than once but under ten times. The rearrangement joins TRBV2 to TRBJ1-6; possibly TRBD1 for D (5 bases). This CDR3 region has 13 residues. Germline lookup yields CDR1 SNHLY and CDR2 FYNNEI. V was clipped by 7 bases and J by 8 bases, with 12 bases between them. The CDR3 here is CASKPRVDSPLHF. CDR3 DNA sequence: TGTGCCAGCAAGCCCAGGGTAGATTCACCCCTCCACTTT.

The chain employs TRBV7-2 and TRBJ1-1; tentative D call: TRBD1 (5 bases). This CDR3 contains 14 residues. The V end lost 5 bases, the J end lost 1 base, and 11 bases lay between the germline ends. CDR1 and CDR2 (germline): SGHTA, FQGNSA. The CDR3 DNA sequence: TGTGCCAGCAGCCCTCAGGGTCCGAACACTGAAGCTTTCTTT. Its protein is CASSPQGPNTEAFF.

The genes are TRBV6-2 or TRBV6-3 and TRBJ2-3; D gene ambiguous. Germline CDR1 and CDR2: MNHEY and SVGEGT. The CDR3 spans 16 residues. Trimming left V 4 bases short and J 6 bases short, with 20 bases between. The CDR3 loop reads CASSSHTPGGLDTQYF. The CDR3 DNA is TGTGCCAGCAGTTCTCACACCCCGGGTGGGTTGGATACGCAGTATTTT.

This chain uses TRBV5-1 with TRBJ2-5; 10 positions agree with TRBD1. Trimming removed 6 bases from V and 2 bases from J; junction bases left unmatched: 4. CDR1 SGHRS and CDR2 YFSETQ come from the germline V gene. The CDR3 has 14 amino acids. The CDR3 nucleotides are TGCGCCAGCACACGGACAGGGGGGCAAGAGACCCAGTACTTC. Translating it yields CASTRTGGQETQYF.

This chain connects TRBV5-1 to TRBJ1-6; tentative D call: TRBD1 (6 bases). Germline V gives CDR1 SGHRS, CDR2 YFSETQ. Trimming shortened V by 2 bases and J by 10 bases, and 10 bases separated the two germline ends. This CDR3 contains 13 residues. CDR3 loop: CASSFTGISPLHF. In DNA, the CDR3 is TGCGCCAGCAGCTTTACAGGGATCTCACCCCTCCACTTT.

This clone was counted once. This chain joins TRBV7-7 and TRBJ2-1; 8 bases map to TRBD2. Germline V gene sequence: CDR1 SSHAT, CDR2 FNYEAQ (reference sequence). The J segment lost 5 bases and the V segment lost 2 bases, leaving 5 bases of the junction unmatched. The CDR3 consists of 15 residues. The DNA for the CDR3 is TGTGCCAGCAGCTTACAAGCGGGGGACGACAATGAGCAGTTCTTC. It translates to CASSLQAGDDNEQFF.

The chain is built from TRBV28 and TRBJ2-5, with D perhaps TRBD2 (6 bases). Trimming removed 4 bases from V and 2 bases from J, with 14 bases in between. The CDR3 runs 15 residues. Germline lookup yields CDR1 MDHEN and CDR2 SYDVKM. CDR3 sequence (DNA): TGTGCCAGCAGTTCGGCTGGGGGGAGACAAGAGACCCAGTACTTC. Its translation is CASSSAGGRQETQYF.

Only a few counts were recorded for this clone. The chain employs TRBV14 and TRBJ2-3, with 10 bases matching TRBD2. This CDR3 spans 16 amino acids. Germline lookup yields CDR1 SGHDN and CDR2 FVKESK. V lost 5 bases, J lost 3 bases, and 8 bases stayed unmatched. CDR3 coding DNA: TGTGCCAGCAGCGAAAAGCGGGGGGGCCGTACAGATACGCAGTATTTT. Residues: CASSEKRGGRTDTQYF.

The V and J genes are TRBV27 and TRBJ1-1, with D possibly TRBD1 on 6 matching bases. Germline CDR1 is MNHEY and CDR2 is SMNVEV (reference sequence). Trimming left V 3 bases short and J 0 bases short, with 11 bases between. The CDR3 consists of 15 residues. The CDR3 bases are TGTGCCAGCAGTTTCGGCAGGGGACTGAACACTGAAGCTTTCTTT. As protein: CASSFGRGLNTEAFF.

The J gene is TRBJ2-3, the V gene TRBV19, with D hard to call. Trimming took off 0 bases at V and 2 bases at J, with 9 bases between the two ends. Germline-derived CDR1 and CDR2 are LNHDA and SQIVND (reference sequence). The CDR3 totals 15 residues. The CDR3 nucleotides are TGTGCCAGTAGTATAGATACAGAATTCACAGATACGCAGTATTTT. Translation: CASSIDTEFTDTQYF.